The text below deals with one T cell receptor beta chain. What it recognizes is unknown. Sequencing was performed with immunoSEQ multiplex PCR; in TCRdb, only in-frame clones are kept and a portion is missing. The sample includes around 140,000 clones, approximately 83% of them seen just once. This sample is drawn from a study of cytotoxic CD8 clonotypes in ibrutinib-treated CLL. On the study more broadly: Partial response occurred in approximately 25 patients and complete response in 2; at median around 66 months, around 14 remained remitted and approximately twelve progressed. General observations from the study: Rare overall, public clonotypes shrank or held steady under therapy. Clonality at baseline surpassed age-matched healthy donors and tracked circulating CD8+ T-cell counts.

V was pared by 2 bases and J by 5 bases, with 5 bases of the junction left unmatched. Germline CDR1 reads SGHTA; CDR2 reads FQGNSA. The CDR3 extends over 15 amino acids. The receptor comes from a human donor with chronic lymphocytic leukemia. The source material was PBMCs, sampled after 24 months of ibrutinib treatment. This rearrangement joins TRBV7-2 to TRBJ2-5, with 10 bases aligning to TRBD2. The CDR3 loop reads CASSLPSGGRETQYF. The DNA for the CDR3 is TGTGCCAGCAGCTTACCTAGCGGGGGTCGGGAGACCCAGTACTTC.